Listed here are 4 T cell receptor beta chains from one sample, sequenced in a study of CD8 T cells in Susac syndrome. Random hexamers were used to reverse transcribe about 0.45 to 1 ug of RNA. One entry per CDR3 protein, called by TCRdb with MiXCR from the immunoSEQ multiplex PCR reads. The table lists around 160,000 distinct CDR3 sequences, over 85% of them singletons, with more than 0.11% in the top ten. Sequences were obtained from CD4+ T cells from PBMCs. The receptor set was obtained from a human donor in good health.

The chain employs TRBV6-1 and TRBJ2-7; the D is unclear. This CDR3 is built from 11 residues. From germline, CDR1 is MNHNS and CDR2 SASEGT. Trimming took 4 bases from V and 7 from J, leaving 8 bases between them. The CDR3 loop is CASSGHGEQYF. CDR3 DNA: TGTGCCAGCAGTGGCCACGGGGAGCAGTACTTC.

The V call is TRBV20-1, the J call TRBJ1-1, with D perhaps matching TRBD1 (5 bases). The V end was cut by 5 bases, the J end by 3 bases, with 22 bases between. The CDR3 is 16 amino acids. The germline V gene encodes CDR1 DFQATT and CDR2 SNEGSKA (reference sequence). The CDR3 loop reads CSADGGGARWDTEAFF. The CDR3 DNA reads as TGCAGTGCTGACGGAGGTGGGGCGCGGTGGGACACTGAAGCTTTCTTT.

The chain joins TRBV7-2 to TRBJ1-1; D uncertain. With 11 bases removed from V and 2 bases from J, the gap between germline ends came to 15 bases. Germline V lookup: CDR1 SGHTA, CDR2 FQGNSA. The CDR3 runs to 13 residues. Written as DNA, the CDR3 is TGTGCCGGGCGAGTAGGCTTAAACACTGAAGCTTTCTTT. This translates into CAGRVGLNTEAFF.

V is TRBV3-1 and J is TRBJ2-2; D is ambiguous. CDR3 size: 13 residues. Germline V CDR1 and CDR2: LGHDT, YNNKEL (reference sequence). V lost 0 bases to trimming and J lost 4 bases, with 3 bases between them. For the CDR3, the DNA is TGTGCCAGCAGCCAAGACCCCACCGGGGAGCTGTTTTTT. Translating gives CASSQDPTGELFF. Using reference TRBV3-1 and TRBJ2-2 for the parts outside the CDR3, the full variable domain is DTAVSQTPKYLVTQMGNDKSIKCEQNLGHDTMYWYKQDSKKFLKIMFSYNNKELIINETVPNRFSPKSPDKAHLNLHINSLELGDSAVYFCASSQDPTGELFFGEGSRLTVL.